This T cell receptor (beta chain) was profiled in a study of CD8+ T cells in alopecia areata. The sample's treatment: oral pan-JAK inhibitor, 5-10 mg twice daily. General study points: Scalp samples also contribute reads from the resident alphabeta T cells found in normal skin. TCR sharing across patients was less clear than in mice, possibly HLA-related.

As the sequencing template, cDNA was produced by extracting RNA and reverse transcribing it. Here immunoSEQ multiplex PCR was the method, and the copy in TCRdb shows in-frame clones only, minus some. The top ten clones hold 0.75% to 0.95% of a sample with hundreds of thousands of clones, 60% of them seen once. As regards this clone: The target antigen is unknown.

Germline assignment: CDR1 SGHTA and CDR2 FQGTGA. V lost 5 bases, J lost 4 bases, and 14 bases lay in between. This CDR3 spans 14 amino acids. The sequence was collected from a human donor with alopecia areata. The rearrangement uses TRBV7-3 and TRBJ1-2; a possible D gene is TRBD1 (5 bases). The sequencing here drew on CD4+ T cells sorted from blood, taken at roughly week 52, from a patient treated with tofacitinib. The CDR3 coding sequence is TGTGCCAGCAGCCCTACCGGGACCCCCTATGGCTACACCTTC. Translation: CASSPTGTPYGYTF.